This TCR beta chain originates from a study of blood T cell repertoires in COVID-19. Background on the study: Whether acute or convalescent, the COVID-19 samples came from the United States, Italy and Spain. Nucleic acid was either cDNA or gDNA, and it came from T cells, B-cell-depleted T cells, or PBMCs.

The CDR3 totals 14 residues. Germline V gene lookup returns CDR1 MNHEY and CDR2 SMNVEV (reference sequence). V was clipped by 2 bases and J by 8 bases; unmatched bases: 7. How the authors handled the data: Quantification of nucleated cells was approximated via reference gene primer amplification. TCRdb's copy holds only in-frame clones and misses some; the assay was immunoSEQ multiplex PCR. That table furnishes V, J and clone size, whereas the DNA furnished D and trimming. The profile shows about 170,000 clones, 84% of them singletons. The sequencing input was peripheral blood. This sequence was found in a man between 18 and 29 years old with active or convalescent COVID-19. The chain recombines TRBV27 with TRBJ1-2; TRBD1 matches at 8 bases. This chain's CDR3 is CASSLRQGTSGYTF. CDR3 sequence (DNA): TGTGCCAGCAGTTTAAGACAGGGGACGAGCGGCTACACCTTC.